Described below is a single TCR beta chain sequence and its context. The record originates from a study of T cell clones after liver transplantation. Study overall: Subjects received no induction therapy and standard immunosuppression until randomization at 12-24 months post-transplant.

The CDR3 has 15 amino acids. CDR1 SGHNT and CDR2 YENEEA come from the germline V gene. V trimming: 5 bases; J trimming: 4 bases; junction bases outside the gene matches: 4. Sequencing was performed with immunoSEQ multiplex PCR; in TCRdb, only in-frame clones are kept and a portion is missing. This table has around 97,000 clones, around four fifths appearing once. The sequencing here drew on CD4+ T cells from blood, taken 47 months after liver transplant. V usage is TRBV11-3 and J usage is TRBJ2-2, with TRBD1 matching over 10 bases. The TCR originated in a human patient who received a liver transplant. Part of the T cell pool may stem from the graft donor. In nucleotides, the CDR3 is TGTGCCAGCAGCCGACAGGGGGCGGGCACCGGGGAGCTGTTTTTT. This translates into CASSRQGAGTGELFF. The whole variable domain, remainder taken from reference TRBV11-3 and TRBJ2-2, is EAGVVQSPRYKIIEKKQPVAFWCNPISGHNTLYWYLQNLGQGPELLIRYENEEAVDDSQLPKDRFSAERLKGVDSTLKIQPAELGDSAVYLCASSRQGAGTGELFFGEGSRLTVL.